The TCR beta chain under discussion was sequenced for a study of blood T cell repertoires in COVID-19. Study overall: Samples representing acute and convalescent COVID-19 were sourced from the United States, Italy and Spain. The analysed material was cDNA or gDNA that came from T cells, B-cell-depleted T cells, or PBMCs.

The germline CDR1 and CDR2 sequences are MNHNS and SASEGT. With V trimmed by 4 bases and J by 4 bases, 6 bases remained unmatched. The CDR3 is 16 amino acids. In the source study's methods: Estimated nucleated cell counts came from reference gene primer amplification. Assay used: immunoSEQ multiplex PCR; TCRdb lists only in-frame clones, some missing. The V and J calls and clone size come from that table; D and trimming were worked out from the DNA. The sample carries about 140,000 clones, about 74% recorded once. The sequenced material came from peripheral blood. This TCR was sampled from a middle-aged man with acute or convalescent COVID-19. This chain links TRBV6-1 with TRBJ1-5; 11 nucleotides line up with TRBD1. CDR3: CASSARTGGANQPQHF. In DNA form, the CDR3 reads TGTGCCAGCAGTGCCCGGACAGGGGGCGCAAATCAGCCCCAGCATTTT.